This T cell receptor beta chain was sequenced in a study of OX40 agonist ivuxolimab in advanced cancers. Data came from immunoSEQ multiplex PCR; TCRdb stores just in-frame clones and leaves some out. Of around 40,000 clones in the sample, approximately 80% were seen once. Trimming removed 6 bases from V and 1 base from J, with 0 bases in between. This CDR3 has 11 amino acids. Germline lookup yields CDR1 MNHNS and CDR2 SASEGT. Patients with autoimmune history or systemic immunosuppression were excluded. This chain joins TRBV6-1 and TRBJ2-2; D is undetermined. The clonotype was recovered from an adult with an advanced solid tumor such as melanoma, head and neck, liver or kidney cancer. Sequencing was performed on CD4+ or CD8+ T cells sorted from blood, taken in a trial of the OX40 agonist ivuxolimab. The DNA for the CDR3 is TGTGCCAGCAGGAACACCGGGGAGCTGTTTTTT. Translated: CASRNTGELFF.